The rows below give T cell receptor beta chains drawn from one sample of a study of T-cell memory formation after mild COVID-19. TCRdb used MiXCR to reprocess the 5' RACE reads, holding one entry per CDR3 protein. The sample lists about 500,000 distinct CDR3 sequences; roughly 22% were seen once. The sample comprised PBMCs or a T cell subset sorted from them (not recorded which). Source of these receptors: an adult woman who had mild COVID-19 (a few samples of this study predate the infection). Cell type and time point are not known. CDR3s include the opening cysteine and the closing phenylalanine or tryptophan. D genes are given only for firm matches. The size field is filled for only some rows; it gives once, few, many or a size class.

V	J	D	size	CDR3	DNA
TRBV10-2	TRBJ2-7	TRBD2	many	CASRSTSGGDEQYF	TGCGCCAGCAGATCGACTAGCGGGGGCGACGAGCAGTACTTC
TRBV7-9	TRBJ2-1	TRBD2	few	CASSSGLAPGNEQFF	TGTGCCAGCAGCTCGGGACTAGCGCCGGGCAATGAGCAGTTCTTC
TRBV15	TRBJ2-5	TRBD2	few	CATSSPGTSGGSQETQYF	TGTGCCACCAGCTCACCCGGGACTAGCGGTGGATCCCAAGAGACCCAGTACTTC
TRBV19	TRBJ2-5	.	.	CASSRGSYETQYF	TGTGCCAGTAGTCGGGGGAGCTACGAGACCCAGTACTTC
TRBV6-6	TRBJ2-2	TRBD1	many	CAGRPGGANTGELFF	TGTGCCGGACGACCAGGGGGCGCGAACACCGGGGAGCTGTTTTTT
TRBV24-1	TRBJ1-2	.	.	CATSDGPGYGYTF	TGTGCCACCAGTGATGGACCGGGATATGGCTACACCTTC
TRBV6-6	TRBJ1-1	.	once	CASKDTEAFF	TGTGCCAGCAAGGACACTGAAGCTTTCTTT
TRBV7-2	TRBJ2-2	TRBD2	.	CASSLDSGVSFGELFF	TGTGCCAGCAGCTTAGATAGCGGGGTCTCCTTCGGGGAGCTGTTTTTT
TRBV11-3	TRBJ2-5	TRBD2	few	CASSLVGGLGQETQYF	TGTGCCAGCAGCTTAGTAGGCGGACTAGGACAAGAGACCCAGTACTTC
TRBV6-2/TRBV6-3	TRBJ2-3	.	.	CASRDVSTDTQYF	TGTGCCAGCAGGGACGTTAGCACAGATACGCAGTATTTT
TRBV7-2	TRBJ2-3	.	few	CASSTKVVASTDTQYF	TGTGCCAGCTCCACTAAGGTGGTAGCTAGCACAGATACGCAGTATTTT
TRBV11-2	TRBJ2-1	.	.	CASSLAGIKGDNEQFF	TGTGCCAGCAGCTTAGCGGGGATTAAAGGGGACAATGAGCAGTTCTTC
TRBV2	TRBJ2-6	TRBD1	.	CASRETGAWSGANVLTF	TGTGCCAGCAGGGAAACAGGGGCCTGGTCTGGGGCCAACGTCCTGACTTTC
TRBV7-7	TRBJ2-1	TRBD2	.	CASSSLLAGGMNEQFF	TGTGCTAGCAGCTCATTGCTAGCGGGTGGGATGAATGAGCAGTTCTTC
TRBV15	TRBJ2-7	.	few	CATSSDRLGGEQYF	TGTGCCACCAGCAGCGACCGACTAGGGGGGGAGCAGTACTTC
TRBV7-9	TRBJ1-4	.	.	CASSLFRDREKLFF	TGTGCCAGCAGCTTATTCAGGGACCGAGAAAAACTGTTTTTT
TRBV4-1	TRBJ2-5	TRBD2	few	CASSHPTSGGETQYF	TGCGCCAGCAGCCACCCGACTAGCGGGGGAGAGACCCAGTACTTC
TRBV29-1	TRBJ2-1	TRBD2	few	CSVGIGTSGARNEQFF	TGCAGCGTTGGGATAGGGACTAGCGGAGCCCGGAATGAGCAGTTCTTC
TRBV4-3	TRBJ1-3	TRBD1	many	CASSQDLVKGATPSGNTIYF	TGCGCCAGCAGCCAAGATCTCGTGAAGGGGGCTACCCCCTCTGGAAACACCATATATTTT
TRBV15	TRBJ2-1	TRBD1	.	CATSNRQGWGYNEQFF	TGTGCCACCAGCAACCGACAGGGGTGGGGATACAATGAGCAGTTCTTC
TRBV5-1	TRBJ2-7	TRBD2	.	CASSKREPGYEQYF	TGCGCCAGCAGCAAGCGGGAGCCCGGCTACGAGCAGTACTTC
TRBV27	TRBJ2-7	TRBD2	many	CASSQKSLGLADYEQYF	TGTGCCAGCAGCCAAAAGTCTCTGGGACTAGCGGACTACGAGCAGTACTTC
TRBV7-8	TRBJ2-7	.	few	CASSLIPGTWAYEQYF	TGTGCCAGCAGCTTGATACCAGGGACATGGGCCTACGAGCAGTACTTC
TRBV10-3	TRBJ2-7	.	.	CAIRGTASGEQYF	TGTGCCATCCGGGGGACAGCTTCGGGGGAGCAGTACTTC
TRBV12-3/TRBV12-4	TRBJ1-4	.	.	CASSSATLGWSEKLFF	TGTGCCAGCAGTTCAGCTACGCTTGGGTGGTCTGAAAAACTGTTTTTT
TRBV7-9	TRBJ2-7	.	.	CASSSISWEQYF	TGTGCCAGCAGCTCAATCTCCTGGGAGCAGTACTTC
TRBV12-3/TRBV12-4	TRBJ1-2	.	.	CASSATQGPYGYTF	TGTGCCAGCAGTGCCACACAGGGCCCCTATGGCTACACCTTC
TRBV7-3	TRBJ2-1	.	.	CASRQWGGPYNEQFF	TGTGCCAGCAGACAGTGGGGCGGGCCCTACAATGAGCAGTTCTTC
TRBV19	TRBJ2-5	TRBD2	few	CASSVRTSGSYETQYF	TGTGCCAGTAGTGTCCGGACGAGCGGGAGTTATGAGACCCAGTACTTC
TRBV20-1	TRBJ1-1	.	.	CSAKMQVANTEAFF	TGCAGTGCCAAGATGCAGGTTGCGAACACTGAAGCTTTCTTT
TRBV15	TRBJ2-6	.	few	CATSRSGLIAGANVLTF	TGTGCCACCAGCAGATCCGGATTAATAGCTGGGGCCAACGTCCTGACTTTC
TRBV7-9	TRBJ2-3	.	few	CASSFKPLTDFTDTQYF	TGTGCCAGCAGCTTCAAACCATTGACTGATTTCACAGATACGCAGTATTTT
TRBV2	TRBJ2-1	.	.	CASSEWGVNEQFF	TGTGCCAGCAGTGAATGGGGGGTCAATGAGCAGTTCTTC
TRBV12-3/TRBV12-4	TRBJ1-2	.	.	CASSLPPQDGYTF	TGTGCCAGCAGTTTGCCTCCTCAGGACGGCTACACCTTC
TRBV5-6	TRBJ2-5	.	few	CASSLGPLGSQYF	TGTGCCAGCAGCTTAGGACCCCTGGGGAGCCAGTACTTC
TRBV9	TRBJ1-1	.	.	CASTLERTEAFF	TGTGCCAGCACCCTGGAACGCACTGAAGCTTTCTTT
TRBV30	TRBJ1-5	TRBD1	few	CAWSRQGYQPQHF	TGTGCCTGGAGTCGACAGGGCTATCAGCCCCAGCATTTT
TRBV7-9	TRBJ1-4	.	.	CASSRAPLKEKLFF	TGTGCCAGCAGCCGCGCCCCGCTGAAGGAAAAACTGTTTTTT
TRBV19	TRBJ1-5	.	.	CASSDLNQPQHF	TGTGCCAGTAGTGATCTCAATCAGCCCCAGCATTTT
TRBV4-3	TRBJ2-6	.	few	CASSQGRGAGANVLTF	TGCGCCAGCAGCCAAGGACGGGGTGCCGGGGCCAACGTCCTGACTTTC
TRBV27	TRBJ2-2	.	.	CATKTTLWGAGELFF	TGTGCCACCAAGACTACCCTCTGGGGGGCCGGGGAGCTGTTTTTT
TRBV6-5	TRBJ2-3	.	few	CASSYSEGKDTQYF	TGTGCCAGCAGTTACTCGGAGGGGAAGGATACGCAGTATTTT
TRBV30	TRBJ2-1	TRBD1	.	CAWSLPGQGTNEQFF	TGTGCCTGGAGTCTTCCGGGACAGGGGACAAATGAGCAGTTCTTC
TRBV9	TRBJ2-7	TRBD1	.	CASSPGTDTYYEQYF	TGTGCCAGCAGCCCGGGGACAGATACCTACTACGAGCAGTACTTC